Below, one T cell receptor (beta chain) is given with its context. Its cognate antigen is unknown. PCR was performed using 60 Vbeta and 13 Jbeta primers. Assay used: immunoSEQ multiplex PCR; TCRdb lists only in-frame clones, some missing. The profile shows more than 95,000 clones, approximately 72% of them singletons. This sample was taken from a study of cytomegalovirus exposure and HLA in healthy donors. The germline gives CDR1 SQVTM, CDR2 ANQGSEA. This CDR3 spans 14 amino acids. V gave up 6 bases and J gave up 1 base, with 14 bases separating them. General study findings and limits: The investigators catalogued 150 or so TCR beta chains as cytomegalovirus-associated. In the analysis, some V segments, TRBV6-2 and TRBV6-3 included, were excluded as indistinguishable. A later analysis found most CMV-associated TCR beta chains apparently HLA-restricted.

The sequence was obtained from a woman between 45 and 65 years old in good health and CMV-seropositive. The chain combines TRBV29-1 with TRBJ2-3; D gene uncertain. Sequencing used PBMCs. The CDR3 bases are TGCAGCGTCCTCTTTCTCTCCGGCACAGATACGCAGTATTTT. It translates to CSVLFLSGTDTQYF.